This passage covers 27 T cell receptor beta chains from one sample sequenced in a study of human T cells and chemical hapten exposure. Using its own MiXCR run on the RACE reads, TCRdb lists one record per CDR3 protein. The sample includes roughly 69,000 distinct CDR3 sequences, 10% seen only once; the top ten take around 6.8%. Documented time point: patch test 2, 6 weeks after DPC sensitization. Treatment described: therapeutic diphenylcyclopropenone sensitization with weekly scalp DPC. Source: whole blood, taken in connection with sensitization to the hapten diphenylcyclopropenone (DPC). The receptor source for this set is a woman aged 45-65 years with alopecia areata. Some clones in this sample may be carry-over from other donors' samples.

This clonotype was detected a few times. The genes are TRBV29-1 and TRBJ2-1; D not certain. Germline V CDR1 and CDR2: SQVTM, ANQGSEA. V was cut by 7 bases and J by 3 bases, with 22 bases left in between. The CDR3 is 16 residues long. The CDR3 here is CSARPVISRLYNEQFF. CDR3 in DNA: TGCAGCGCCCGACCGGTCATATCAAGGCTCTACAATGAGCAGTTCTTC.

This clonotype was counted ten times or more. One end of the junction varies from germline; a read error may be responsible. The CDR3 DNA reads TGTGCCAGCAGTGAAAGTAGGACCCACAATTTT. It specifies CASSESRTHNF. The genes are TRBV6-1 and TRBJ2-3; D remains unclear. The germline gives CDR1 MNHNS, CDR2 SASEGT. There are 11 residues in the CDR3.

V gene TRBV7-2 combines with J gene TRBJ2-5; D uncertain. The CDR3 has 13 amino acids. V shed 5 bases and J shed 2 bases, with 9 bases lying between them. Looked up from germline, CDR1 is SGHTA and CDR2 is FQGNSA. The CDR3 region has the DNA TGTGCCAGCAGCCCCCCCTCACAAGAGACCCAGTACTTC. Translating it yields CASSPPSQETQYF. Based on the CDR3 plus reference TRBV7-2 and TRBJ2-5, the full variable domain is GAGVSQSPSNKVTEKGKDVELRCDPISGHTALYWYRQSLGQGLEFLIYFQGNSAPDKSGLPSDRFSAERTGGSVSTLTIQRTQQEDSAVYLCASSPPSQETQYFGPGTRLLVL.

This clonotype was counted ten times or more. V usage is TRBV29-1 and J usage is TRBJ2-7; tentative D call: TRBD2 (6 bases). In germline, CDR1 is SQVTM, CDR2 ANQGSEA. V was trimmed by 6 bases and J by 6 bases, leaving 12 bases between them. The CDR3 runs to 11 residues. The CDR3 nucleotides are TGCAGCGTGCAACTAGCAGGCGAGCAGTACTTC. Translating it yields CSVQLAGEQYF.

This clonotype has ten or more counts. The chain carries TRBV18 and TRBJ1-1, with D perhaps TRBD1 (5 bases). Germline CDR1 KGHSH, CDR2 LQKENI. Between the trimmed V and J ends, which lost 3 bases and 0 bases, there was a span of 11 bases. The CDR3 covers 15 residues. Written as DNA, the CDR3 is TGTGCCAGCTCACCTCTCGAGGGGATGAACACTGAAGCTTTCTTT. It specifies CASSPLEGMNTEAFF.

The rearrangement links TRBV29-1 to TRBJ2-3; no clear D. Per germline, CDR1 SQVTM and CDR2 ANQGSEA. This CDR3 contains 13 residues. Trimming cost V 6 bases and J 2 bases, with 12 bases left between them. The CDR3 is CSVIKRLTDTQYF. CDR3 coding DNA: TGCAGCGTCATAAAACGGCTCACAGATACGCAGTATTTT.

This clonotype has a count of ten or more. The chain has TRBV10-1 and TRBJ2-1, with 13 bases matching TRBD2. Trimming at V came to 0 bases and at J to 10 bases, leaving 6 bases not matched to a gene. CDR3 size: 16 residues. Per germline, CDR1 WNHNN and CDR2 SYGVQD (reference sequence). CDR3 in DNA: TGCGCCAGCAGTGAGTCGTGGACTAGCGGGAGTAGGGAGCAGTTCTTC. Translating it yields CASSESWTSGSREQFF.

V is TRBV12-3 or TRBV12-4 and J is TRBJ1-1; D gene uncertain. The V end lost 5 bases, the J end lost 1 base, and 14 bases lay between the germline ends. The CDR3 runs to 15 residues. CDR3 protein: CASSPTNSGNTEAFF. The CDR3 region has the DNA TGTGCCAGCAGTCCAACGAACAGCGGGAACACTGAAGCTTTCTTT.

There are many counts of this clonotype. The chain couples TRBV5-4 to TRBJ1-2; D unclear. Germline assignment: CDR1 SGHNT and CDR2 YYREEE (reference sequence). The CDR3 extends over 15 amino acids. The ends were cut back, 1 base at V and 0 bases at J, with 10 bases in the middle. This CDR3 is CASSLLQTPNYGYTF. The CDR3 coding sequence is TGTGCCAGCAGCTTGTTACAGACTCCTAACTATGGCTACACCTTC.

In this sample, this clonotype turned up a few times. The rearrangement links TRBV5-5 to TRBJ1-6; no reliable D call. Germline V gene data show CDR1 as SGHKS and CDR2 as YYEKEE (reference sequence). Deletions cut 4 bases from V and 7 bases from J, with 18 bases between. This CDR3 contains 16 residues. CDR3 sequence: CASSPRPGRNNSPLHF. Written as DNA, the CDR3 is TGTGCCAGCAGCCCGCGACCGGGGAGAAACAATTCACCCCTCCACTTT.

This clonotype occurred many times. The V and J genes are TRBV7-6 and TRBJ2-2; 10 nucleotides line up with TRBD2. Germline CDR1 reads SGHVS; CDR2 reads FNYEAQ. J lost 8 bases, V lost 3 bases, and 9 bases had no gene match. The CDR3 is made up of 16 amino acids. The CDR3 is CASSFESGLAKGELFF. DNA of the CDR3: TGTGCCAGCAGCTTTGAATCGGGACTAGCGAAAGGGGAGCTGTTTTTT.

This clonotype appeared many times. The chain links TRBV12-3 or TRBV12-4 to TRBJ2-1; the match to TRBD1 covers 7 bases. V was pared by 3 bases and J by 0 bases, with 2 bases of the junction left unmatched. CDR3 length equals 15 residues. CDR3 loop: CASSLRGHSYNEQFF. In nucleotides, the CDR3 is TGTGCCAGCAGTTTGAGGGGGCACTCCTACAATGAGCAGTTCTTC.

V usage is TRBV9 and J usage is TRBJ1-1; 8 bases map to TRBD1. Per the germline V gene, CDR1 is SGDLS and CDR2 is YYNGEE. V shed 0 bases and J 3 bases; nucleotides not matched to a gene: 16. The CDR3 loop spans 19 amino acids. The CDR3 DNA reads TGTGCCAGCAGCGTAGTGGGAGGCGCGGTACGGACAGGGTACACTGAAGCTTTCTTT. The encoded protein is CASSVVGGAVRTGYTEAFF.

This clonotype showed up many times. V gene TRBV11-2 combines with J gene TRBJ2-3, with 14 bases that match TRBD2. Trimming cost V 3 bases and J 4 bases; bases outside gene matches: 0. CDR3 size: 15 residues. From germline, CDR1 is SGHAT and CDR2 FQNNGV. The CDR3 DNA is TGTGCCAGCAGCTTGGGACTAGCGGGAGCAGATACGCAGTATTTT. Translated, it gives CASSLGLAGADTQYF.

This clonotype was detected ten times or more. The chain uses TRBV5-5 and TRBJ1-5, with D unclear. V dropped 1 base and J dropped 3 bases, with 8 bases sitting between them. Germline-derived CDR1 and CDR2 are SGHKS and YYEKEE (reference sequence). There are 14 residues in the CDR3. CDR3 nucleotides: TGTGCCAGCAGCTTGTTCCAGACCAATCAGCCCCAGCATTTT. It translates to CASSLFQTNQPQHF.

The J gene is TRBJ1-1, the V gene TRBV9, with D hard to call. This CDR3 contains 13 residues. V was clipped by 0 bases and J by 0 bases, with 3 bases between them. Germline lookup yields CDR1 SGDLS and CDR2 YYNGEE. The DNA of the CDR3 is TGTGCCAGCAGCGTAGTAATGAACACTGAAGCTTTCTTT. This encodes CASSVVMNTEAFF.

Many counts were recorded for this clonotype. The chain carries TRBV20-1 and TRBJ1-5; 9 bases align to TRBD1. Germline V lookup: CDR1 DFQATT, CDR2 SNEGSKA (reference sequence). With 6 bases clipped from V and 5 bases from J, the junction kept 8 bases outside the gene matches. This CDR3 contains 14 residues. The CDR3 is CSAPVQGADQPQHF. The DNA of the CDR3 is TGCAGTGCACCCGTACAGGGGGCCGATCAGCCCCAGCATTTT.

The sample holds many counts of this clonotype. The V and J genes are TRBV11-2 and TRBJ1-1; TRBD1 agrees at 9 bases. The CDR3 is 15 amino acids. CDR1 SGHAT and CDR2 FQNNGV come from the germline V gene. After removal of 6 bases from V and 8 bases from J, the junction contained 13 bases not matched to a gene. CDR3 DNA sequence: TGTGCCAGCAGTTTCTCCGGGACAGGGTCTTCAGAAGCTTTCTTT. Translating it yields CASSFSGTGSSEAFF.

There are many counts of this clonotype. The V call is TRBV3-1, the J call TRBJ2-1, with no clear D. The CDR3 has 13 residues. Per germline, CDR1 LGHDT and CDR2 YNNKEL (reference sequence). V lost 0 bases and J 10 bases, leaving 10 bases between the germline ends. Here the CDR3 reads CASSQETTAEQFF. Here the CDR3 DNA reads TGTGCCAGCAGCCAAGAAACGACCGCCGAGCAGTTCTTC.

This clonotype was found many times. CDR3 in DNA: TGTGCCAGTACACCAGGCTCAGGGGGAGTACCTGAAGCTTTCTTT. Residues: CASTPGSGGVPEAFF. This sequence joins TRBV19 and TRBJ1-1; 7 bases are shared with TRBD1. The CDR3 spans 15 residues. Trimming cost V 7 bases and J 6 bases; bases outside gene matches: 14. Germline V gene data show CDR1 as LNHDA and CDR2 as SQIVND (reference sequence).

V gene TRBV3-1 combines with J gene TRBJ1-5, with 9 bases lining up with TRBD1. The V and J ends lost 5 bases and 2 bases, in that order; junction bases with no gene match: 19. Germline CDR1 reads LGHDT; CDR2 reads YNNKEL (reference sequence). CDR3 length equals 20 residues. In DNA form, the CDR3 reads TGTGCCAGCAGCGACCGACTGGACAGGGGAAGTGTTCGTGGCAATCAGCCCCAGCATTTT. Residues: CASSDRLDRGSVRGNQPQHF.

Many counts were recorded for this clonotype. V and J are TRBV29-1 and TRBJ2-7; D gene uncertain. Germline assignment: CDR1 SQVTM and CDR2 ANQGSEA. This CDR3 region has 13 residues. The V gene lost 1 base and the J gene lost 6 bases, with 13 bases spanning the gap. This chain's CDR3 is CSVEGAYLGEQYF. The CDR3 DNA reads as TGCAGCGTTGAAGGGGCATACCTCGGCGAGCAGTACTTC.

This clonotype was found many times. CDR3 sequence: CSVETGGETQYF. The CDR3 DNA follows: TGCAGCGTTGAGACAGGGGGAGAGACCCAGTACTTC. This chain connects TRBV29-1 to TRBJ2-5; 9 nucleotides match TRBD1. Germline values: CDR1 SQVTM, CDR2 ANQGSEA. Trimming removed 3 bases from V and 4 bases from J; junction bases left unmatched: 0. The CDR3 is 12 residues long. Looking up the rest from reference TRBV29-1 and TRBJ2-5 gives the full variable domain: SAVISQKPSRDICQRGTSLTIQCQVDSQVTMMFWYRQQPGQSLTLIATANQGSEATYESGFVIDKFPISRPNLTFSTLTVSNMSPEDSSIYLCSVETGGETQYFGPGTRLLVL.

The chain employs TRBV5-4 and TRBJ1-6, with no clear D. The germline V gene encodes CDR1 SGHNT and CDR2 YYREEE (reference sequence). V was trimmed by 3 bases and J by 5 bases, leaving 12 bases between them. This CDR3 contains 15 residues. CDR3 region: CASSSFGRDNSPLHF. In DNA, the CDR3 is TGTGCCAGCAGCTCATTCGGGCGAGATAATTCACCCCTCCACTTT.

By proportion, this clonotype is medium-sized. This rearrangement joins TRBV29-1 to TRBJ1-5; D is undetermined. V was trimmed by 5 bases and J by 3 bases, leaving 11 bases between them. Germline loops: CDR1 SQVTM, CDR2 ANQGSEA. This CDR3 has 13 residues. CDR3 residues: CSVRDNYNQPQHF. As DNA, the CDR3 is TGCAGCGTTCGGGATAACTACAATCAGCCCCAGCATTTT.

CDR3 DNA: TGCAGTGCTAGAGACAGCAACGGCTACACCTTC. It yields the protein CSARDSNGYTF. The chain uses TRBV20-1 and TRBJ1-2; D ambiguous. Trimming took 0 bases from V and 8 from J, leaving 7 bases between them. The CDR3 runs to 11 residues. Germline CDR1 reads DFQATT; CDR2 reads SNEGSKA (reference sequence).

This chain joins TRBV29-1 and TRBJ1-1, with 10 bases lining up with TRBD1. Germline V gives CDR1 SQVTM, CDR2 ANQGSEA. V shed 4 bases, J shed 2 bases, and the junction held 10 bases outside the gene matches. This CDR3 contains 16 residues. CDR3 protein: CSVVGDRGLLNTEAFF. The CDR3 DNA sequence: TGCAGCGTTGTGGGGGACAGGGGCCTTCTCAACACTGAAGCTTTCTTT. Looking up the rest from reference TRBV29-1 and TRBJ1-1 gives the full variable domain: SAVISQKPSRDICQRGTSLTIQCQVDSQVTMMFWYRQQPGQSLTLIATANQGSEATYESGFVIDKFPISRPNLTFSTLTVSNMSPEDSSIYLCSVVGDRGLLNTEAFFGQGTRLTVV.